The rows below give T cell receptor beta chains drawn from one sample of a study of T-cell memory formation after mild COVID-19. One entry per CDR3 protein, called by TCRdb with MiXCR from the 5' RACE reads. This repertoire shows hundreds of thousands of distinct CDR3 sequences, 23% found once; its top ten account for over 10%. The specimen was PBMCs or a T cell subset sorted from them (not recorded which). The source of these receptors is an adult woman who had mild COVID-19 (a few samples of this study predate the infection). Cell type and time point are not known. Each CDR3 is given without its conserved first and last residue. Fields, in order: V gene, clone size, J gene, CDR3 protein. Rows may omit the clone size; those that give it use once, few, many or a size class.

v_gene: TRBV7-6
abundance: .
j_gene: TRBJ2-7
CDR3aa: ASSLEGRGPPYEQY

v_gene: TRBV15
abundance: few
j_gene: TRBJ2-1
CDR3aa: ATSRAETGSGRALPLPGNEQF

v_gene: TRBV21-1
abundance: few
j_gene: TRBJ2-2
CDR3aa: ASSKEGTGELF

v_gene: TRBV9
abundance: .
j_gene: TRBJ2-5
CDR3aa: ASSVDRERGLETQY

v_gene: TRBV5-6
abundance: .
j_gene: TRBJ2-7
CDR3aa: ASSLAWGRSSYEQY

v_gene: TRBV5-4
abundance: .
j_gene: TRBJ2-5
CDR3aa: ASSPGRSTSQETQY

v_gene: TRBV5-6
abundance: few
j_gene: TRBJ1-1
CDR3aa: ASSLLTAEAF

v_gene: TRBV6-6
abundance: .
j_gene: TRBJ1-6
CDR3aa: ASTPSRPLH

v_gene: TRBV30
abundance: once
j_gene: TRBJ1-1
CDR3aa: AWSLVGSVAMNTEAF

v_gene: TRBV12-3/TRBV12-4
abundance: many
j_gene: TRBJ2-1
CDR3aa: ASSPLAGLSDEQF

v_gene: TRBV3-1
abundance: .
j_gene: TRBJ2-5
CDR3aa: ASISLRGTQY

v_gene: TRBV20-1
abundance: .
j_gene: TRBJ2-7
CDR3aa: SAAGLRSYEQY

v_gene: TRBV14
abundance: .
j_gene: TRBJ2-7
CDR3aa: ASSPSGPRYEQY

v_gene: TRBV3-1
abundance: .
j_gene: TRBJ1-4
CDR3aa: ASSNGQGNEKLF

v_gene: TRBV6-5
abundance: .
j_gene: TRBJ2-1
CDR3aa: ASSYKLRGEQF

v_gene: TRBV7-8
abundance: few
j_gene: TRBJ1-5
CDR3aa: ASSLAPAGQSNQPQH

v_gene: TRBV6-5
abundance: few
j_gene: TRBJ2-7
CDR3aa: ASSYVRGEQY

v_gene: TRBV11-2
abundance: many
j_gene: TRBJ2-1
CDR3aa: ASSLAGHGAANEQF

v_gene: TRBV3-1
abundance: few
j_gene: TRBJ2-7
CDR3aa: ASSQDSGGGFEQY

v_gene: TRBV20-1
abundance: few
j_gene: TRBJ1-5
CDR3aa: SARGDRVIQPQH

v_gene: TRBV19
abundance: .
j_gene: TRBJ2-7
CDR3aa: ASSTPGGVYEQY